This TCR beta chain appears in the sequencing data of a study of vaccination and CD4 T cells after COVID-19. For the study at large: Nasal swab PCR identified SARS-CoV-2 in the convalescent patients, of whom roughly 9 were mild and one severe. The convalescents comprised six males and four females, two of them Hispanic. Findings and caveats of the study: Spike mono-reactivity applied to 304 of 307 vaccine-specific clones detected in convalescent patients. The study found that a median around 86% of reactive clones in convalescent patients appeared only post-vaccination.

Comments on this clonotype: Its antigen remains unidentified.

Via MiXCR, TCRdb re-called the PCR reads, giving one row per CDR3 protein. The table lists 25,000 or so distinct CDR3 sequences, under 60% of them singletons. The germline V gene has CDR1 MDHEN and CDR2 SYDVKM. Trimming pared 3 bases from V and 4 bases from J, leaving 5 bases between. This CDR3 has 12 amino acids. Here the sequenced sample was CD4+ T cells from blood, taken before SARS-CoV-2 vaccination. The TCR originated in a human donor who had recovered from COVID-19. This chain connects TRBV28 to TRBJ2-3; D gene unclear. The CDR3 protein is CASSFRSDTQYF. CDR3 nucleotides: TGTGCCAGCAGTTTTCGGTCAGATACGCAGTATTTT.